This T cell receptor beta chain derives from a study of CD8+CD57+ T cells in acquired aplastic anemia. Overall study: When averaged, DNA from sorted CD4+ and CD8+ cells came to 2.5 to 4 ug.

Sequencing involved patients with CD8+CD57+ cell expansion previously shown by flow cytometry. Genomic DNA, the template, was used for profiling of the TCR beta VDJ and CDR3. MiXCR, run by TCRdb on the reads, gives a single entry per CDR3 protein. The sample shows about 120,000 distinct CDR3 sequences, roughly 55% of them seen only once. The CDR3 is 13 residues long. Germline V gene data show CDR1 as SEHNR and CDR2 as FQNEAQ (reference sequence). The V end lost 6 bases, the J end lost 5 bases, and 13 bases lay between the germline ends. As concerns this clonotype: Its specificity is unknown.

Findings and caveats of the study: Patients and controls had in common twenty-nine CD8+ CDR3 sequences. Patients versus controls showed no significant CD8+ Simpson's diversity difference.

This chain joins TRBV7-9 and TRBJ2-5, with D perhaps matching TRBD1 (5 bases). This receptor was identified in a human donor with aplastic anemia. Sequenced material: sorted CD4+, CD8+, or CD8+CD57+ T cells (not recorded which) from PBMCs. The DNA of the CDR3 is TGTGCCAGCAGTATCAGGGTTGGCGAGACCCAGTACTTC. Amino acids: CASSIRVGETQYF.